The 19 T cell receptor beta chains in this list originate from one sample, sequenced in a study of PD-1 blockade in mismatch repair-deficient tumors (TCRdb year 2017). Receptor amplification or capture employed the immunoSEQ multiplex PCR assay. The table was pulled from immuneACCESS by TCRdb, which kept in-frame rearrangements only. Such tables lose some clones; where checked, under half of the loss comes from unresolved V genes, and the rest has no known cause. The sample table holds roughly 110,000 clones, of which 60% to 85% were seen once. The leading ten clones occupy 4% to 6% of the sample. The sample here was peripheral blood, taken approximately 60 weeks after starting pembrolizumab. The receptors shown here come from an adult with mismatch repair-deficient cancer.

V and J are TRBV5-4 and TRBJ1-5; no clear D. The CDR3 spans 12 residues. V gave up 2 bases and J gave up 9 bases, with 9 bases separating them. Germline CDR1 is SGHNT and CDR2 is YYREEE (reference sequence). CDR3 nucleotides: TGTGCCAGCAGCTTAGGGCTGGGGCCCCAGCATTTT. As protein: CASSLGLGPQHF.

The V gene is TRBV6-5, the J gene TRBJ2-7, with D possibly being TRBD1 or TRBD2 (5 bases each). CDR1 MNHEY and CDR2 SVGAGI come from the germline V gene. This CDR3 has 13 amino acids. V was pared by 5 bases and J by 3 bases, with 11 bases between. The CDR3 protein is CASSPGRRYEQYF. The CDR3 DNA reads as TGTGCCAGCAGTCCGGGGCGGCGCTACGAGCAGTACTTC.

This clone was observed a few times. The rearrangement joins TRBV18 to TRBJ1-2, with 7 bases matching TRBD1. The V and J ends lost 4 bases and 5 bases, in that order; junction bases with no gene match: 4. The CDR3 loop spans 13 amino acids. The germline gives CDR1 KGHSH, CDR2 LQKENI. DNA of the CDR3: TGTGCCAGCTCACAAGGGACAGAGTATGGCTACACCTTC. It yields the protein CASSQGTEYGYTF.

The rearrangement links TRBV4-3 to TRBJ2-5, with 12 bases aligning to TRBD1. Germline CDR1 and CDR2: LGHNA and YSLEER. The CDR3 is made up of 17 amino acids. V was pared by 3 bases and J by 5 bases, with 10 bases of the junction left unmatched. The CDR3 region is CASSHRGTGGAGETQYF. In nucleotides, the CDR3 is TGCGCCAGCAGCCACCGCGGGACAGGGGGCGCCGGGGAGACCCAGTACTTC.

The gene calls are TRBV30 and TRBJ2-7; D not certain. CDR1 is GTSNPN and CDR2 is SVGIG in the germline V gene (reference sequence). Trimming pared 3 bases from V and 0 bases from J, leaving 9 bases between. This CDR3 is built from 13 residues. The CDR3 protein is CAWSPENSYEQYF. The CDR3 DNA sequence: TGTGCCTGGAGCCCGGAGAACTCCTACGAGCAGTACTTC.

The CDR3 here is CASSYSRQTLSTF. The CDR3 DNA follows: TGTGCCAGCAGTTACTCGAGACAGACTCTCTCCACCTTC. J is TRBJ1-2 and V is TRBV6-5, with D possibly TRBD1 on 5 matching bases. Germline assignment: CDR1 MNHEY and CDR2 SVGAGI. Deletions cut 0 bases from V and 13 bases from J, with 15 bases between. The CDR3 sequence is 13 residues long.

This clone was observed a few times. The chain uses TRBV21-1 and TRBJ2-7; the table's D call, TRBD2, has no DNA check behind it. TRBV21-1 is a pseudogene. This CDR3 has 14 residues. The chain's CDR3 is CASRGVRPAYEQYF. Written as DNA, the CDR3 is TGTGCCAGCCGGGGTGTCCGGCCAGCCTACGAGCAGTACTTC.

The chain uses TRBV5-6 and TRBJ2-3, with 7 bases aligning to TRBD1. Trimming took 1 base from V and 3 from J; bases not matched to a gene: 5. CDR1 and CDR2 (germline): SGHDT, YYEEEE. There are 15 residues in the CDR3. The CDR3 coding sequence is TGTGCCAGCAGCTTGTCGGGCAGGGGGACAGATACGCAGTATTTT. Translation gives CASSLSGRGTDTQYF.

The J gene is TRBJ1-5, the V gene TRBV19, with D tentatively TRBD1 (6 bases). The germline V and J ends were trimmed by 5 bases and 6 bases, with 11 bases remaining between them. The germline gives CDR1 LNHDA, CDR2 SQIVND (reference sequence). The CDR3 runs 13 residues. The CDR3 coding sequence is TGTGCCAGTAGTGTATCCAGGGGTCAGCCCCAGCATTTT. As protein: CASSVSRGQPQHF.

The chain has TRBV2 and TRBJ1-2; D is ambiguous. Trimming removed 6 bases from V and 1 base from J, with 9 bases in between. CDR1 and CDR2 (germline): SNHLY, FYNNEI. The CDR3 has 13 amino acids. CDR3 amino acids: CASSAGVNYGYTF. The CDR3 DNA follows: TGTGCCAGCAGCGCCGGTGTTAACTATGGCTACACCTTC.

V gene TRBV14 combines with J gene TRBJ1-4; D unclear. The CDR3 consists of 17 residues. The ends were cut back, 0 bases at V and 0 bases at J, with 11 bases in the middle. CDR1 and CDR2 from the germline V gene are SGHDN and FVKESK. CDR3 sequence: CASSQEGSTATNEKLFF. The CDR3 DNA reads TGTGCCAGCAGCCAAGAAGGCAGTACAGCAACTAATGAAAAACTGTTTTTT.

The J gene is TRBJ2-3, the V gene TRBV7-2, with 15 bases fitting TRBD2. Germline CDR1 SGHTA, CDR2 FQGNSA. This CDR3 contains 17 residues. V shed 5 bases, J shed 5 bases, and the junction held 8 bases outside the gene matches. The DNA for the CDR3 is TGTGCCAGCAGCCCACAAGGGACTAGCGGGAGGAGAGATACGCAGTATTTT. Protein sequence: CASSPQGTSGRRDTQYF.

This chain joins TRBV28 and TRBJ1-2; D is unclear. The V end lost 5 bases, the J end lost 8 bases, and 12 bases lay between the germline ends. This CDR3 is built from 12 residues. Germline CDR1 and CDR2: MDHEN and SYDVKM. Here the CDR3 DNA reads TGTGCCAGCAGTCTGCGGACGGGCGGCTACACCTTC. The encoded protein is CASSLRTGGYTF.

The chain employs TRBV15 and TRBJ2-2, with a weak D call TRBD1 (5 bases). The germline gives CDR1 LNHNV, CDR2 YYDKDF (reference sequence). CDR3 length equals 17 residues. Trimming shortened V by 0 bases and J by 1 base, and 12 bases separated the two germline ends. This CDR3 is CATSRDGQGLNTGELFF. For the CDR3, the DNA is TGTGCCACCAGCAGAGATGGGCAGGGATTGAACACCGGGGAGCTGTTTTTT.

This clone was counted a few times. The J gene is TRBJ1-5, the V gene TRBV6-5; D is ambiguous. There are 14 residues in the CDR3. Germline CDR1 MNHEY, CDR2 SVGAGI. Between the trimmed V and J ends, which lost 5 bases and 9 bases, there was a span of 17 bases. For the CDR3, the DNA is TGTGCCAGCAGTGTGTCTAACCGCGGGGTGCCCCAGCATTTT. Protein product: CASSVSNRGVPQHF.

This chain uses TRBV7-8 with TRBJ2-7; D ambiguous. CDR1 SGHVS and CDR2 FQNEAQ come from the germline V gene. This CDR3 spans 12 amino acids. The V and J ends lost 5 bases and 2 bases respectively, with 7 bases between them. The CDR3 DNA reads TGTGCCAGCAGCGACACCACCTACGAGCAGTACTTC. Translating it yields CASSDTTYEQYF.

The chain employs TRBV15 and TRBJ2-5; D unclear. The CDR3 loop spans 15 amino acids. Trimming took 0 bases from V and 1 from J, leaving 9 bases between them. Germline V gene lookup returns CDR1 LNHNV and CDR2 YYDKDF (reference sequence). In DNA form, the CDR3 reads TGTGCCACCAGCAGAGACCCGGGTCCCCAAGAGACCCAGTACTTC. As protein: CATSRDPGPQETQYF.

This chain connects TRBV10-2 to TRBJ2-7; 7 bases align to TRBD1. In germline, CDR1 is WSHSY, CDR2 SAAADI. Trimming removed 6 bases from V and 6 bases from J; junction bases left unmatched: 11. The CDR3 extends over 14 amino acids. CDR3 sequence (DNA): TGCGCCAGCAGGGACAGGCCCCGGGGTAGCGAGCAGTACTTC. It encodes CASRDRPRGSEQYF.

This clone has a single count. The rearrangement uses TRBV7-3 and TRBJ2-1; possible D gene TRBD1, 6 bases. CDR1 and CDR2 from the germline V gene are SGHTA and FQGTGA. The CDR3 extends over 14 amino acids. Trimming stripped 6 bases from V and 2 bases from J, with 11 bases between. The CDR3 nucleotides are TGTGCCAGCAGGCCAGGGGTCACCTACAATGAGCAGTTCTTC. The encoded protein is CASRPGVTYNEQFF.